Listed below are T cell receptor beta chains from one sample, sequenced in a study of blood T cell repertoires in COVID-19. TCRdb keeps only in-frame clones here, not all; method: immunoSEQ multiplex PCR. The table has just over 250,000 clones, roughly 86% seen once. Sample: peripheral blood. The source is a middle-aged man who had recovered from COVID-19. The CDR3 runs from the conserved cysteine through the conserved F or W. The D gene is left open where the match is weak. Part of the rows lack a size; the others show once, few, many or a class for expanded clones.

d_gene: .; v_gene: TRBV5-4; abundance: .; j_gene: TRBJ1-1; CDR3nt: TGTGCCAGCAGCCCACAGGGGAACACTGAAGCTTTCTTT; CDR3aa: CASSPQGNTEAFF
d_gene: TRBD1; v_gene: TRBV19; abundance: .; j_gene: TRBJ2-1; CDR3nt: TGTGCCAGTAGTATAGAACAGGGGAGCGATGAGCAGTTCTTC; CDR3aa: CASSIEQGSDEQFF
d_gene: TRBD2; v_gene: TRBV2; abundance: .; j_gene: TRBJ2-3; CDR3nt: TGTGCCAGCAGTGGGGTAGCGGGAGGGGGTGGCACAGATACGCAGTATTTT; CDR3aa: CASSGVAGGGGTDTQYF
d_gene: .; v_gene: TRBV5-1; abundance: .; j_gene: TRBJ2-7; CDR3nt: TGCGCCAGCAGCTATAGCAGGGCCTACGAGCAGTACTTC; CDR3aa: CASSYSRAYEQYF
d_gene: .; v_gene: TRBV28; abundance: .; j_gene: TRBJ2-3; CDR3nt: TGTGCCAGCAGGAACGGTGGACTTGCGGCAGATACGCAGTATTTT; CDR3aa: CASRNGGLAADTQYF
d_gene: .; v_gene: TRBV14; abundance: .; j_gene: TRBJ2-2; CDR3nt: TGTGCCAGCAGCCAGTCGGGGGGCCTAACGCGTACAGACACCGGGGAGCTGTTTTTT; CDR3aa: CASSQSGGLTRTDTGELFF
d_gene: TRBD1; v_gene: TRBV7-2; abundance: once; j_gene: TRBJ2-7; CDR3nt: TGTGCCAGCAGCCTAACGGGACAGGGGAAGGGCGAGCAGTACTTC; CDR3aa: CASSLTGQGKGEQYF
d_gene: .; v_gene: TRBV5-5; abundance: .; j_gene: TRBJ1-4; CDR3nt: TGTGCCAGCAGCTTGAGTCCAGGGATAGAAAAACTGTTTTTT; CDR3aa: CASSLSPGIEKLFF
d_gene: .; v_gene: TRBV7-6; abundance: .; j_gene: TRBJ2-3; CDR3nt: TGTGCCAGCAGCTCAAATAGCGCTAATACGCAGTATTTT; CDR3aa: CASSSNSANTQYF
d_gene: .; v_gene: TRBV12-3/TRBV12-4; abundance: .; j_gene: TRBJ2-1; CDR3nt: TGTGCCAGCAGAACAAGGACTAAAGAGCAGTTCTTC; CDR3aa: CASRTRTKEQFF
d_gene: .; v_gene: TRBV19; abundance: .; j_gene: TRBJ1-4; CDR3nt: TGTGCCAGTAGTATGTCGGGAAAACTGTTTTTT; CDR3aa: CASSMSGKLFF
d_gene: .; v_gene: TRBV2; abundance: .; j_gene: TRBJ2-1; CDR3nt: TGTGCCAGCAGTGTAATCGATGAGCAGTTCTTC; CDR3aa: CASSVIDEQFF
d_gene: .; v_gene: TRBV21-1; abundance: few; j_gene: TRBJ2-1; CDR3nt: TGTGCCAGCAGCAAACACAACCTGACCTACAATGAGCAGTTCTTC; CDR3aa: CASSKHNLTYNEQFF
d_gene: TRBD2; v_gene: TRBV10-1; abundance: .; j_gene: TRBJ2-1; CDR3nt: TGCGCCAGCAGTGAACTAGCGGGGGGCCTTGGAAATGAGCAGTTCTTC; CDR3aa: CASSELAGGLGNEQFF
d_gene: TRBD1; v_gene: TRBV5-6; abundance: .; j_gene: TRBJ2-3; CDR3nt: TGTGCCAGCAGCCCAGGGACAGGGGTAGTTCAAGGGACGCAGTATTTT; CDR3aa: CASSPGTGVVQGTQYF
d_gene: TRBD1; v_gene: TRBV6-5; abundance: .; j_gene: TRBJ2-1; CDR3nt: TGTGCCAGCAGTTACCCCGGGACAGGGGGGGGCAATGAGCAGTTCTTC; CDR3aa: CASSYPGTGGGNEQFF
d_gene: TRBD2; v_gene: TRBV3-1/TRBV3-2; abundance: .; j_gene: TRBJ2-2; CDR3nt: TGTGCCAGCAGCCAATTGCCCACCCAATCAACTAGCGGGGGAGCCGGGGAGCTGTTTTTT; CDR3aa: CASSQLPTQSTSGGAGELFF
d_gene: TRBD2; v_gene: TRBV5-1; abundance: .; j_gene: TRBJ2-2; CDR3nt: TGCGCCAGCAGCTTGGAGATAGCGGGAAACACCGGGGAGCTGTTTTTT; CDR3aa: CASSLEIAGNTGELFF
d_gene: TRBD1; v_gene: TRBV10-3; abundance: .; j_gene: TRBJ1-1; CDR3nt: TGTGCCATCAGGGACAGGGGGGGGAACACTGAAGCTTTCTTT; CDR3aa: CAIRDRGGNTEAFF
d_gene: TRBD2; v_gene: TRBV9; abundance: few; j_gene: TRBJ2-3; CDR3nt: TGTGCCAGCAGCTCCAGCGGGGGGTCGGATACGCAGTATTTT; CDR3aa: CASSSSGGSDTQYF
d_gene: TRBD1; v_gene: TRBV2; abundance: once; j_gene: TRBJ1-4; CDR3nt: TGTGCCAGCAGTGGGACAGGGGATGGGGCGATAGAGCCTGATAATGAAAAACTGTTTTTT; CDR3aa: CASSGTGDGAIEPDNEKLFF
d_gene: TRBD2; v_gene: TRBV27; abundance: .; j_gene: TRBJ2-7; CDR3nt: TGTGCCAGCAGTACGGGGGGGTACGAGCAGTACTTC; CDR3aa: CASSTGGYEQYF
d_gene: .; v_gene: TRBV27; abundance: .; j_gene: TRBJ1-1; CDR3nt: TGTGCCAGCCATCCTTCCATTCGACAGGACACTGAAGCTTTCTTT; CDR3aa: CASHPSIRQDTEAFF
d_gene: .; v_gene: TRBV7-2; abundance: .; j_gene: TRBJ2-1; CDR3nt: TGTGCCAGCAGCTTAAGTGCGGCACCAGGGTACAATGAGCAGTTCTTC; CDR3aa: CASSLSAAPGYNEQFF
d_gene: .; v_gene: TRBV6-5; abundance: .; j_gene: TRBJ2-7; CDR3nt: TGTGCCAGCAGTTACTCCGCCGGGTCCTACGAGCAGTACTTC; CDR3aa: CASSYSAGSYEQYF
d_gene: .; v_gene: TRBV9; abundance: .; j_gene: TRBJ1-1; CDR3nt: TGTGCCAGCAGCGTAGCTCAGGAGGTCACTGAAGCTTTCTTT; CDR3aa: CASSVAQEVTEAFF
d_gene: TRBD1; v_gene: TRBV2; abundance: .; j_gene: TRBJ1-6; CDR3nt: TGTGCCAGCAGTAACGGACAGGGCGGGAGTAATTCACCCCTCCACTTT; CDR3aa: CASSNGQGGSNSPLHF
d_gene: TRBD1; v_gene: TRBV9; abundance: .; j_gene: TRBJ1-3; CDR3nt: TGTGCCAGCAGCGTAGAAGTCAGGGGGAGTGGAAACACCATATATTTT; CDR3aa: CASSVEVRGSGNTIYF
d_gene: .; v_gene: TRBV7-2; abundance: once; j_gene: TRBJ1-2; CDR3nt: TGTGCCAGCAGCTTATCATCTGTCTGGGGGCGAGGCTACACCTTC; CDR3aa: CASSLSSVWGRGYTF
d_gene: TRBD2; v_gene: TRBV6-5; abundance: few; j_gene: TRBJ2-3; CDR3nt: TGTGCCAGCAGTACAATAGCGGGAAAGAAAGATACGCAGTATTTT; CDR3aa: CASSTIAGKKDTQYF
d_gene: .; v_gene: TRBV5-1; abundance: .; j_gene: TRBJ2-2; CDR3nt: TGCGCCAGCAGCTTGATATCCACCGGGGAGCTGTTTTTT; CDR3aa: CASSLISTGELFF
d_gene: .; v_gene: TRBV27; abundance: once; j_gene: TRBJ1-2; CDR3nt: TGTGCCAGCAGAGGAGATAACTATGGCTACACCTTC; CDR3aa: CASRGDNYGYTF
d_gene: TRBD2; v_gene: TRBV7-6; abundance: .; j_gene: TRBJ2-2; CDR3nt: TGTGCCAGCAGCCGCCTAGGAGCGGGGGTCCCCGGGGAGCTGTTTTTT; CDR3aa: CASSRLGAGVPGELFF
d_gene: TRBD1; v_gene: TRBV18; abundance: .; j_gene: TRBJ2-1; CDR3nt: TGTGCCAGCTCACCACTCAAAGGGTCAGGGGGCAATGAGCAGTTCTTC; CDR3aa: CASSPLKGSGGNEQFF
d_gene: .; v_gene: TRBV2; abundance: once; j_gene: TRBJ2-7; CDR3nt: TGTGCCAGCAGCGGACAGAACCCCTACGAGCAGTACTTC; CDR3aa: CASSGQNPYEQYF
d_gene: .; v_gene: TRBV20-1; abundance: once; j_gene: TRBJ2-5; CDR3nt: TGCAGTGCTAGTCCCTTGGACAGCCAAGAGACCCAGTACTTC; CDR3aa: CSASPLDSQETQYF
d_gene: TRBD1; v_gene: TRBV10-1; abundance: few; j_gene: TRBJ1-6; CDR3nt: TGCGCCAGCAGTGAGACCCCGGGACAGATCAACTCCTATAATTCACCCCTCCACTTT; CDR3aa: CASSETPGQINSYNSPLHF
d_gene: TRBD2; v_gene: TRBV4-3; abundance: .; j_gene: TRBJ2-3; CDR3nt: TGCGCCAGCAGCCCACGGGCCCGGGGGGTGGCCACAGATACGCAGTATTTT; CDR3aa: CASSPRARGVATDTQYF
d_gene: .; v_gene: TRBV9; abundance: .; j_gene: TRBJ2-2; CDR3nt: TGTGCCAGCAGTGGCTTGGGGCTAGCGACCGGGGAGCTGTTTTTT; CDR3aa: CASSGLGLATGELFF
d_gene: .; v_gene: TRBV9; abundance: once; j_gene: TRBJ2-6; CDR3nt: TGTGCCAGCAGCGCCTCTACCTCCGGGGCCAACGTCCTGACTTTC; CDR3aa: CASSASTSGANVLTF
d_gene: .; v_gene: TRBV19; abundance: .; j_gene: TRBJ1-2; CDR3nt: TGTGCCAGCGAGAGAAACTATGGCTACACCTTC; CDR3aa: CASERNYGYTF
d_gene: TRBD1; v_gene: TRBV27; abundance: .; j_gene: TRBJ2-7; CDR3nt: TGTGCCCCCCAGGGGGAGTTGGGGTATCCCTACGAGCAGTACTTC; CDR3aa: CAPQGELGYPYEQYF
d_gene: TRBD2; v_gene: TRBV5-1; abundance: .; j_gene: TRBJ2-2; CDR3nt: TGCGCCAGCAGCTCGCTAGCGGGGGGTTCCAGGGAGCTGTTTTTT; CDR3aa: CASSSLAGGSRELFF
d_gene: .; v_gene: TRBV9; abundance: .; j_gene: TRBJ2-1; CDR3nt: TGTGCCAGCAGCGTAGAGTTGAGGGGGGGCCAAAATGAGCAGTTCTTC; CDR3aa: CASSVELRGGQNEQFF
d_gene: TRBD2; v_gene: TRBV7-9; abundance: once; j_gene: TRBJ2-1; CDR3nt: TGTGCCAGCAGCTTAGCGCCGCACGGACTAGCTGGTACTGAGCAGTTCTTC; CDR3aa: CASSLAPHGLAGTEQFF
d_gene: TRBD2; v_gene: TRBV7-6; abundance: .; j_gene: TRBJ2-3; CDR3nt: TGTGCCAGCAGCCTAGGACTAGCGGGAGGACCAGATACGCAGTATTTT; CDR3aa: CASSLGLAGGPDTQYF
d_gene: .; v_gene: TRBV2; abundance: .; j_gene: TRBJ2-1; CDR3nt: TGTGCCAGCTTTGAGGGCACAGGGTCCAGTGAGCAGTTCTTC; CDR3aa: CASFEGTGSSEQFF
d_gene: .; v_gene: TRBV5-1; abundance: once; j_gene: TRBJ2-5; CDR3nt: TGCGCCAGCAGCTTGGAAGGGGTCTGGGAGACCCAGTACTTC; CDR3aa: CASSLEGVWETQYF
d_gene: TRBD2; v_gene: TRBV27; abundance: .; j_gene: TRBJ2-1; CDR3nt: TGTGCCAGCAGTTTTGGGCTAGCGGCGGGGGGCAATGAGCAGTTCTTC; CDR3aa: CASSFGLAAGGNEQFF
d_gene: .; v_gene: TRBV11-2; abundance: .; j_gene: TRBJ1-5; CDR3nt: TGTGCCAGCAGCTTAGATCAGGCTAGCAATCAGCCCCAGCATTTT; CDR3aa: CASSLDQASNQPQHF
d_gene: .; v_gene: TRBV9; abundance: .; j_gene: TRBJ1-1; CDR3nt: TGTGCCAGCAGCGTAGGTATTAACACTGAAGCTTTCTTT; CDR3aa: CASSVGINTEAFF
d_gene: TRBD2; v_gene: TRBV6-1; abundance: .; j_gene: TRBJ2-5; CDR3nt: TGTGCCAGCAGTGAAACCGGGAGGCTAGCGGGCAAACAAGAGACCCAGTACTTC; CDR3aa: CASSETGRLAGKQETQYF
d_gene: .; v_gene: TRBV12-3/TRBV12-4; abundance: .; j_gene: TRBJ2-7; CDR3nt: TGTGCCAGCAGTTTTAACTTGAATTACGAGCAGTACTTC; CDR3aa: CASSFNLNYEQYF